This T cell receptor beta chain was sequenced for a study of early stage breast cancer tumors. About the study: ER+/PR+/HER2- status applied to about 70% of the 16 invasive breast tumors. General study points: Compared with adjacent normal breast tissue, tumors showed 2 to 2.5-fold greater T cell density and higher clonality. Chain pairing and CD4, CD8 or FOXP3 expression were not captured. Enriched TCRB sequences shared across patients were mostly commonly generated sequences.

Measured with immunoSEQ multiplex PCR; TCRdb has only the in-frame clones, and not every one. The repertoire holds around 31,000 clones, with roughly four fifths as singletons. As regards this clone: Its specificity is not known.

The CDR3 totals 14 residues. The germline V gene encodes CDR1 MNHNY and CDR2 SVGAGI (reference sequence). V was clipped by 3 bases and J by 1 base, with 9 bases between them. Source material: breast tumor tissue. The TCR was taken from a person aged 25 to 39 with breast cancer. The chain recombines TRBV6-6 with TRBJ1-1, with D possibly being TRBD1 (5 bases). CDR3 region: CASSYSQGNTEAFF. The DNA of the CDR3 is TGTGCCAGCAGTTATTCTCAGGGGAACACTGAAGCTTTCTTT.